Listed below are T cell receptor beta chains from one sample, sequenced in a study of CD8+ T cells in alopecia areata. Assay used: immunoSEQ multiplex PCR; TCRdb lists only in-frame clones, some missing. In the table there are about 99,000 clones, 70% to 90% of which are singletons. The sample consisted of CD8+ T cells sorted from blood, taken between weeks 30 and 35, from a patient treated with tofacitinib. All receptors derive from a human donor with alopecia areata. The CDR3 runs from the conserved cysteine through the conserved F or W. A D gene is named only where the DNA matches it firmly. Only part of the rows carry a size: once, few, many, or a class if the clone is expanded.

TRBJ2-1	few	.	16	TRBV7-9	CASIIDRDTAYNEQFF	TGTGCCAGCATCATTGACCGGGACACCGCTTACAATGAGCAGTTCTTC
TRBJ2-5	.	TRBD2	13	TRBV2	CASSDSLAGEQYF	TGTGCCAGCAGTGATTCACTAGCGGGGGAGCAGTACTTC
TRBJ2-7	.	TRBD1	15	TRBV27	CASRSIQGGPYEQYF	TGTGCCAGCAGATCAATACAGGGGGGACCCTACGAGCAGTACTTC
TRBJ2-7	.	.	16	TRBV5-6	CASSSETQMHNYEQYF	TGTGCCAGCAGCTCTGAGACTCAGATGCACAACTACGAGCAGTACTTC
TRBJ2-2	.	.	15	TRBV7-8	CASTLPRVGTGELFF	TGTGCCAGCACTCTACCCAGGGTAGGGACCGGGGAGCTGTTTTTT
TRBJ2-1	once	.	15	TRBV27	CASSLGGAPYNEQFF	TGTGCCAGCAGTTTAGGGGGGGCCCCCTACAATGAGCAGTTCTTC
TRBJ2-3	.	TRBD2	18	TRBV11-2	CASSLTSGGLLPTDTQYF	TGTGCCAGCAGTCTTACTAGCGGGGGCCTGCTCCCCACAGATACGCAGTATTTT
TRBJ2-2	once	TRBD1	16	TRBV14	CASSHPPAQGFGELFF	TGTGCCAGCAGCCACCCCCCGGCACAGGGGTTCGGGGAGCTGTTTTTT
TRBJ2-5	.	.	14	TRBV7-9	CASASEEFQETQYF	TGTGCCAGCGCGTCGGAGGAATTCCAAGAGACCCAGTACTTC
TRBJ2-1	.	TRBD2	15	TRBV30	CAWTWTSGPYNEQFF	TGTGCCTGGACGTGGACTAGCGGACCGTACAATGAGCAGTTCTTC
TRBJ2-3	.	.	14	TRBV2	CASGGGQSTDTQYF	TGTGCCAGTGGCGGGGGCCAAAGCACAGATACGCAGTATTTT
TRBJ2-1	.	.	13	TRBV5-4	CASSQPGAGEQFF	TGTGCCAGCAGCCAGCCAGGGGCTGGTGAGCAGTTCTTC
TRBJ2-7	.	.	13	TRBV30	CAWSVPFLGEQYF	TGTGCCTGGAGTGTTCCGTTTTTGGGCGAGCAGTACTTC
TRBJ2-1	few	.	16	TRBV5-4	CASSFLTGNMKGEQFF	TGTGCCAGCAGCTTCCTCACCGGGAACATGAAGGGAGAGCAGTTCTTC
TRBJ2-3	.	.	14	TRBV6-6	CASSYGVSGDTQYF	TGTGCCAGCAGTTACGGAGTCTCCGGCGATACGCAGTATTTT
TRBJ2-7	.	.	16	TRBV28	CASHSKWGKWAYEQYF	TGTGCCAGCCACTCCAAATGGGGGAAATGGGCCTACGAGCAGTACTTC